This TCR beta chain is from a study of memory CD4+ T cells and cytomegalovirus serostatus. Study-level information: Healthy Belgian adult donors included nine or ten CMV-positive and some 24 CMV-negative people.

Germline CDR1 is SGHTA and CDR2 is FQGNSA. Trimming pared 5 bases from V and 0 bases from J, leaving 11 bases between. The CDR3 loop spans 14 amino acids. The sort gate was single viable CD3+CD4+CD8-CD45RO+ cells for memory CD4+ T cells. Serostatus was set by detecting CMV pp150, pp28, p38, p52 IgG. Whole-study results and caveats: Each of roughly 65 CMV-associated TCRbeta sequences occurred in one to five individuals. CMV serostatus prediction reached median AUC approximately 0.95, or 0.91 with US-trained model.

Produced via immunoSEQ multiplex PCR; TCRdb's table is partial and in-frame only. The sample lists some 52,000 clones; around four fifths were seen once. Worth noting for this clone: Its antigen is undetermined.

The V and J genes are TRBV7-2 and TRBJ2-7, with D possibly being TRBD2 (5 bases). Sequencing was performed on memory CD4+ T cells from blood. The clonotype originates from an adult in good health and CMV-seropositive. The chain's CDR3 is CASSRGLNSYEQYF. The CDR3 DNA sequence: TGTGCCAGCAGCCGGGGATTGAACTCCTACGAGCAGTACTTC.